The 21 T cell receptor beta chains presented below share a single source sample, sequenced in a study of T-cell reconstitution after alpha-beta-depleted transplantation in children. A library of TCRbeta sequences, prepared with unique molecular identifiers, was generated. TCRdb re-called the PCR reads with MiXCR, one entry per CDR3 protein. The sample includes about a million distinct CDR3 sequences, roughly 29% seen only once; the top ten take approximately 30%. This sample comprised PBMCs, mostly from graft donor cells, obtained 360 days after TCRalphabeta/CD19-depleted stem cell transplant. The origin of the receptors is a boy in the first two years of life who had a stem cell transplant for SCID, so the T cells may come from the graft donor.

This clonotype was seen only a few times. The chain has TRBV15 and TRBJ1-5, with TRBD1 matching 8 bases. CDR3 length: 15 residues. The germline gives CDR1 LNHNV, CDR2 YYDKDF (reference sequence). V shed 5 bases, J shed 3 bases, and the junction held 6 bases outside the gene matches. DNA of the CDR3: TGTGCCACCAGCTCCCGGGACAGGCACAATCAGCCCCAGCATTTT. It translates to CATSSRDRHNQPQHF.

This clonotype turned up a few times. The chain carries TRBV10-3 and TRBJ2-1; possible D gene TRBD1, 5 bases. V was shortened by 2 bases and J by 1 base, with 15 bases between the two germline ends. This CDR3 is 17 amino acids long. Germline assignment: CDR1 ENHRY and CDR2 SYGVKD. The DNA for the CDR3 is TGTGCCATCAGTGAGACCCCAGGGCCCACTTCCTACAATGAGCAGTTCTTC. Amino acids: CAISETPGPTSYNEQFF.

This clonotype has only one observation. The chain recombines TRBV3-1 with TRBJ1-2; D gene uncertain. This CDR3 region has 15 residues. V shed 4 bases and J shed 2 bases, with 14 bases lying between them. Germline V gene sequence: CDR1 LGHDT, CDR2 YNNKEL (reference sequence). The DNA for the CDR3 is TGTGCCAGCAGCCCTAACGCAAAATGGAACTATGGCTACACCTTC. Its translation: CASSPNAKWNYGYTF.

This clonotype was observed once. The rearrangement uses TRBV7-8 and TRBJ2-3; 12 bases align to TRBD1. Per germline, CDR1 SGHVS and CDR2 FQNEAQ. The trim removed 6 bases at V and 3 bases at J, leaving 7 bases unmatched. This CDR3 spans 16 amino acids. The CDR3 sequence: CASSTRGQGATDTQYF. CDR3 coding DNA: TGTGCCAGCAGTACCCGGGGACAGGGGGCAACAGATACGCAGTATTTT.

This clonotype turned up a few times. The gene calls are TRBV12-3 or TRBV12-4 and TRBJ1-5, with D unclear. The CDR3 sequence is 15 residues long. With 3 bases removed from V and 1 base from J, the gap between germline ends came to 10 bases. The CDR3 coding sequence is TGTGCCAGCAGTTTTGGCTTTCTAAGCAATCAGCCCCAGCATTTT. Amino acid sequence: CASSFGFLSNQPQHF.

This clonotype was counted between two and nine times. V gene TRBV5-1 combines with J gene TRBJ2-1; 9 nucleotides match TRBD1. Germline trimming cut 0 bases from V and 0 bases from J; bases unmatched to any gene: 1. The CDR3 is made up of 16 amino acids. CDR1 SGHRS and CDR2 YFSETQ come from the germline V gene. The CDR3 is CASSLEQGASYNEQFF. The CDR3 nucleotides read TGCGCCAGCAGCTTGGAACAGGGGGCCTCCTACAATGAGCAGTTCTTC.

This clonotype turned up a few times. This chain links TRBV4-3 with TRBJ2-3; possibly TRBD2 for D (5 bases). V was clipped by 0 bases and J by 1 base, with 11 bases between them. There are 16 residues in the CDR3. Per the germline V gene, CDR1 is LGHNA and CDR2 is YSLEER. CDR3 sequence reads: CASSQDRRGGTDTQYF. CDR3 nucleotide sequence: TGCGCCAGCAGCCAAGATCGACGGGGTGGCACAGATACGCAGTATTTT.

In this sample, this clonotype turned up many times. The rearrangement links TRBV6-4 to TRBJ2-1; 8 bases match TRBD2. The CDR3 spans 15 residues. Germline trimming cut 4 bases from V and 3 bases from J; bases unmatched to any gene: 5. Germline V gene sequence: CDR1 MRHNA, CDR2 SNTAGT. DNA for the CDR3: TGTGCCAGCAGTGCCAGCGGGGGCTACTACAATGAGCAGTTCTTC. Amino acids: CASSASGGYYNEQFF.

The chain is built from TRBV10-3 and TRBJ2-7; no definite D call. This CDR3 is built from 12 residues. The germline V gene has CDR1 ENHRY and CDR2 SYGVKD. Trimming removed 8 bases from V and 2 bases from J, with 10 bases in between. Here the CDR3 reads CAIGLGPYEQYF. The CDR3, as DNA: TGTGCCATCGGGCTAGGACCCTACGAGCAGTACTTC.

The V gene is TRBV20-1, the J gene TRBJ1-6, with unresolved D. The CDR3 loop spans 14 amino acids. The V and J ends lost 6 bases and 8 bases respectively, with 17 bases between them. The V gene's germline CDR1 is DFQATT and CDR2 SNEGSKA (reference sequence). CDR3 sequence reads: CSAPRQVGDSPLHF. The CDR3 nucleotides read TGCAGTGCCCCCCGGCAGGTTGGGGATTCACCCCTCCACTTT.

This clonotype was counted only a few times. The J gene is TRBJ1-1, the V gene TRBV29-1, with unresolved D. Germline CDR1 and CDR2: SQVTM and ANQGSEA. The V and J ends lost 0 bases and 5 bases respectively, with 10 bases between them. The CDR3 length is 13 residues. The CDR3 loop is CSVEEGGWTEAFF. The CDR3 DNA follows: TGCAGCGTTGAAGAGGGAGGTTGGACTGAAGCTTTCTTT.

In its sample, this clonotype was seen many times. This rearrangement joins TRBV20-1 to TRBJ2-7; TRBD2 matches 11 bases. The CDR3 has 12 amino acids. The V and J ends lost 2 bases and 11 bases, in that order; junction bases with no gene match: 5. Per germline, CDR1 DFQATT and CDR2 SNEGSKA (reference sequence). CDR3 residues: CSARRLAGPEYF. The CDR3 region has the DNA TGCAGTGCTAGACGACTAGCGGGGCCGGAGTACTTC.

The chain carries TRBV11-2 and TRBJ1-3; D uncertain. The germline gives CDR1 SGHAT, CDR2 FQNNGV. The ends were cut back, 0 bases at V and 1 base at J, with 10 bases in the middle. This CDR3 region has 16 residues. DNA of the CDR3: TGTGCCAGCAGCTTAGATATGTCAGGTTCTGGAAACACCATATATTTT. This gives the protein CASSLDMSGSGNTIYF. The variable domain in full, with the rest retrieved from reference TRBV11-2 and TRBJ1-3, is EAGVAQSPRYKIIEKRQSVAFWCNPISGHATLYWYQQILGQGPKLLIQFQNNGVVDDSQLPKDRFSAERLKGVDSTLKIQPAKLEDSAVYLCASSLDMSGSGNTIYFGEGSWLTVV.

This chain joins TRBV29-1 and TRBJ2-7, with 7 bases identical to TRBD2. Trimming at V came to 4 bases and at J to 1 base, leaving 13 bases not matched to a gene. The CDR3 sequence is 16 residues long. Germline V gene sequence: CDR1 SQVTM, CDR2 ANQGSEA. The CDR3 bases are TGCAGCGTTGGAAAGCGGGGCAGCGTCCCTTCCTACGAGCAGTACTTC. It translates to CSVGKRGSVPSYEQYF.

This clonotype was recorded many times. The rearrangement uses TRBV5-1 and TRBJ2-3, with 10 bases identical to TRBD2. Germline V gives CDR1 SGHRS, CDR2 YFSETQ. The length of the CDR3 is 16 residues. The J segment lost 2 bases and the V segment lost 2 bases, leaving 5 bases of the junction unmatched. The CDR3 bases are TGCGCCAGCAGCTTCTTAGCGGGGGGCCCCACAGATACGCAGTATTTT. It encodes CASSFLAGGPTDTQYF.

The V gene is TRBV5-1, the J gene TRBJ1-6; 9 bases line up with TRBD1. The length of the CDR3 is 14 residues. The junction had 10 bases not matched to a gene; V was cut back by 0 bases and J by 18 bases. The germline V gene encodes CDR1 SGHRS and CDR2 YFSETQ. CDR3 DNA: TGCGCCAGCAGCTTGGACCCGGGACAGGGTTCCGACCACTTT. Its translation: CASSLDPGQGSDHF.

The V and J genes are TRBV12-3 or TRBV12-4 and TRBJ1-2; the D gene is possibly TRBD1 (6 bases). The ends were cut back, 6 bases at V and 7 bases at J, with 30 bases in the middle. This CDR3 region has 18 residues. In DNA form, the CDR3 reads TGTGCCAGCAGATATAGACCGGGACACCCCGTCGGAGTCGGTGGCTACACCTTC. Amino acid sequence: CASRYRPGHPVGVGGYTF.

In this sample, this clonotype turned up a few times. The V gene is TRBV3-1, the J gene TRBJ1-5, with 7 bases matching TRBD1. The CDR3 spans 15 residues. Germline V gives CDR1 LGHDT, CDR2 YNNKEL (reference sequence). J gave up 4 bases and V 3 bases, and 6 bases lay outside the gene matches. The chain's CDR3 is CASSQRTGRNQPQHF. The CDR3 coding sequence is TGTGCCAGCAGCCAGAGGACAGGACGAAATCAGCCCCAGCATTTT.

The chain carries TRBV9 and TRBJ1-6; D gene unclear. The germline CDR1 and CDR2 sequences are SGDLS and YYNGEE. The CDR3 has 16 amino acids. The ends were cut back, 3 bases at V and 0 bases at J, with 10 bases in the middle. CDR3 sequence: CASSGPVSSYNSPLHF. The CDR3 DNA is TGTGCCAGCAGCGGACCAGTGAGCTCCTATAATTCACCCCTCCACTTT. The whole variable domain, remainder taken from reference TRBV9 and TRBJ1-6, is DSGVTQTPKHLITATGQRVTLRCSPRSGDLSVYWYQQSLDQGLQFLIQYYNGEERAKGNILERFSAQQFPDLHSELNLSSLELGDSALYFCASSGPVSSYNSPLHFGNGTRLTVT.

The genes are TRBV5-6 and TRBJ2-7, with a weak D call TRBD2 (7 bases). Germline assignment: CDR1 SGHDT and CDR2 YYEEEE. The V end was cut by 0 bases, the J end by 1 base, with 14 bases between. The CDR3 spans 16 residues. CDR3 residues: CASSLVRGARSYEQYF. The DNA for the CDR3 is TGTGCCAGCAGCTTGGTTCGGGGGGCGAGGTCCTACGAGCAGTACTTC. Together with reference TRBV5-6 and TRBJ2-7, the CDR3 gives the full variable domain: DAGVTQSPTHLIKTRGQQVTLRCSPKSGHDTVSWYQQALGQGPQFIFQYYEEEERQRGNFPDRFSGHQFPNYSSELNVNALLLGDSALYLCASSLVRGARSYEQYFGPGTRLTVT.

The rearrangement links TRBV20-1 to TRBJ2-3, with 9 bases lining up with TRBD2. The CDR3 extends over 16 amino acids. The germline CDR1 and CDR2 sequences are DFQATT and SNEGSKA (reference sequence). V lost 6 bases to trimming and J lost 0 bases; unmatched junction nucleotides: 10. Here the CDR3 reads CSADPGTSPSTDTQYF. CDR3 sequence (DNA): TGCAGTGCCGATCCCGGGACTAGCCCTAGCACAGATACGCAGTATTTT.